These 31 T cell receptor beta chains were all obtained from the same sample, sequenced in a study of monozygotic twins with inflammatory bowel disease. TCRdb re-called the 5' RACE reads and catalogs CDR3 proteins one per entry, DNA excluded. The sample has 300,000 to 450,000 distinct CDR3 sequences. Material for sequencing was blood. The receptors here all came from a human donor with ulcerative colitis or Crohn's disease, or a healthy co-twin of an affected twin (not recorded which).

The CDR3 loop reads CASSLHRVNIQYF. The chain is built from TRBV7-9 and TRBJ2-4; TCRdb names TRBD1, which stays unverified in the absence of DNA. The CDR3 is 13 amino acids. Germline V gives CDR1 SEHNR, CDR2 FQNEAQ (reference sequence). Full variable domain (rest looked up from reference TRBV7-9 and TRBJ2-4): DTGVSQNPRHKITKRGQNVTFRCDPISEHNRLYWYRQTLGQGPEFLTYFQNEAQLEKSRLLSDRFSAERPKGSFSTLEIQRTEQGDSAMYLCASSLHRVNIQYFGAGTRLSVL.

The chain couples TRBV4-1 to TRBJ1-2; TCRdb's assignment of TRBD1 cannot be checked, as there is no DNA. CDR3 length: 15 residues. The germline CDR1 and CDR2 sequences are MGHRA and YSYEKL. CDR3 sequence: CASSQVGSRQDGYTF.

V is TRBV12-3 or TRBV12-4 and J is TRBJ1-5; TCRdb's D gene call, TRBD1, goes unchecked for lack of DNA. This CDR3 has 15 residues. The CDR3 sequence: CASRIYGDGNQPQHF.

This sequence joins TRBV24-1 and TRBJ1-5. Germline assignment: CDR1 KGHDR and CDR2 SFDVKD. This CDR3 is built from 16 residues. The CDR3: CATSGPIGRDLQPQHF.

CDR3: CASSNPSPTGYNEQFF. This chain uses TRBV6-5 with TRBJ2-1; TCRdb's D call of TRBD2 is untestable without DNA. Germline CDR1 is MNHEY and CDR2 is SVGAGI. The CDR3 covers 16 residues.

J is TRBJ1-6 and V is TRBV3-1; TCRdb's D call of TRBD1 is untestable without DNA. Germline CDR1 LGHDT, CDR2 YNNKEL (reference sequence). This CDR3 has 14 residues. The CDR3 loop is CASSQGGVTSPLHF.

The rearrangement uses TRBV18 and TRBJ1-1; the TCRdb D gene call, TRBD1, has no DNA to confirm it. This CDR3 is built from 15 residues. The germline gives CDR1 KGHSH, CDR2 LQKENI. CDR3: CASSPGQTRNTEAFF.

The chain couples TRBV7-8 to TRBJ2-5. This CDR3 region has 15 residues. CDR1 and CDR2 from the germline V gene are SGHVS and FQNEAQ. The CDR3 spells CASSLGVTPQETQYF. The entire variable domain, with the rest obtained from reference TRBV7-8 and TRBJ2-5, is as follows: GAGVSQSPRYKVAKRGQDVALRCDPISGHVSLFWYQQALGQGPEFLTYFQNEAQLDKSGLPSDRFFAERPEGSVSTLKIQRTQQEDSAVYLCASSLGVTPQETQYFGPGTRLLVL.

The rearrangement links TRBV7-2 to TRBJ1-3. The CDR3 covers 14 residues. Looked up from germline, CDR1 is SGHTA and CDR2 is FQGNSA. This chain's CDR3 is CASSLAQGRNTIYF.

This chain joins TRBV20-1 and TRBJ1-5; without DNA, the TCRdb call of TRBD1 cannot be checked. The CDR3 has 15 residues. The germline V gene encodes CDR1 DFQATT and CDR2 SNEGSKA (reference sequence). CDR3 amino acids: CSASGQVGNNQPQHF.

V is TRBV29-1 and J is TRBJ2-7. Germline V CDR1 and CDR2: SQVTM, ANQGSEA. The CDR3 is 11 residues long. CDR3: CSVEFSYEQYF.

The gene calls are TRBV10-3 and TRBJ1-4; the D call of TRBD1 rests on TCRdb alone, since no DNA is present to check it. The CDR3 loop spans 16 amino acids. Germline lookup yields CDR1 ENHRY and CDR2 SYGVKD. CDR3 protein: CAISEPPTGGNEKLFF.

The V call is TRBV7-2, the J call TRBJ2-6. CDR3 length equals 17 residues. Germline V gives CDR1 SGHTA, CDR2 FQGNSA. This CDR3 reads CASSLGLVGSGANVLTF.

The chain recombines TRBV7-9 with TRBJ1-5; TCRdb's D gene call, TRBD1, goes unchecked for lack of DNA. The germline V gene has CDR1 SEHNR and CDR2 FQNEAQ (reference sequence). The CDR3 contains 14 residues. Here the CDR3 reads CASSRGTSNQPQHF.

The V call is TRBV6-1, the J call TRBJ1-5. Germline V CDR1 and CDR2: MNHNS, SASEGT. The CDR3 is 17 amino acids. This CDR3 reads CASNEPRTSSSNQPQHF.

This chain connects TRBV2 to TRBJ1-1; the D call of TRBD1 rests on TCRdb alone, since no DNA is present to check it. The CDR3 spans 13 residues. Germline CDR1 and CDR2: SNHLY and FYNNEI. The CDR3 loop is CASRTVPGSQAFF.

The chain employs TRBV28 and TRBJ2-7; TCRdb indicates TRBD1, and absent DNA this call remains unverified. Germline CDR1 reads MDHEN; CDR2 reads SYDVKM. This CDR3 is 11 amino acids long. CDR3 protein: CASRQGYEQYF.

This chain connects TRBV20-1 to TRBJ2-1; TCRdb selects TRBD1, and the lack of DNA leaves this call unchecked. This CDR3 contains 16 residues. From germline, CDR1 is DFQATT and CDR2 SNEGSKA (reference sequence). CDR3 residues: CSARITGTGIYNEQFF.

The genes are TRBV30 and TRBJ1-1. CDR1 GTSNPN and CDR2 SVGIG come from the germline V gene (reference sequence). CDR3 size: 15 residues. The CDR3 sequence: CAWKGNSFMNTEAFF. Filled out from reference TRBV30 and TRBJ1-1, the complete variable domain reads SQTIHQWPATLVQPVGSPLSLECTVEGTSNPNLYWYRQAAGRGLQLLFYSVGIGQISSEVPQNLSASRPQDRQFILSSKKLLLSDSGFYLCAWKGNSFMNTEAFFGQGTRLTVV.

The rearrangement uses TRBV5-6 and TRBJ2-2. Germline CDR1 is SGHDT and CDR2 is YYEEEE. The CDR3 consists of 15 residues. CDR3 sequence: CASSLRVSVTGELFF.

This sequence joins TRBV2 and TRBJ2-5; TCRdb returns TRBD1, unconfirmable since there is no DNA. This CDR3 contains 14 residues. The germline V gene has CDR1 SNHLY and CDR2 FYNNEI. The CDR3 is CATLERGGQETQYF.

The chain is built from TRBV7-8 and TRBJ2-3; as DNA is missing, the TRBD1 call by TCRdb cannot be tested. Per the germline V gene, CDR1 is SGHVS and CDR2 is FQNEAQ. The CDR3 covers 17 residues. This chain's CDR3 is CASSFPAYREITDTQYF.

The rearrangement joins TRBV5-1 to TRBJ2-3; TCRdb's D call, TRBD1, is unchecked because there is no DNA. This CDR3 is 16 amino acids long. The V gene's germline CDR1 is SGHRS and CDR2 YFSETQ. The CDR3 loop is CASSFGQGRPTDTQYF.

The rearrangement uses TRBV20-1 and TRBJ2-2; lacking DNA, the TRBD2 call made by TCRdb goes unchecked. This CDR3 has 14 residues. Per the germline V gene, CDR1 is DFQATT and CDR2 is SNEGSKA (reference sequence). CDR3 region: CSAKPPPNTGELFF.

The CDR3: CASSLTQGSTEAFF. The V and J genes are TRBV5-1 and TRBJ1-1. The V gene's germline CDR1 is SGHRS and CDR2 YFSETQ. This CDR3 has 14 amino acids.

The gene calls are TRBV5-1 and TRBJ2-2; TCRdb designates TRBD1, a call that cannot be tested without DNA. The CDR3 sequence is 15 residues long. Germline CDR1 and CDR2: SGHRS and YFSETQ. The CDR3 sequence: CASSPRDPHTGELFF.

Here the CDR3 reads CSATDRGYEQFF. The chain recombines TRBV20-1 with TRBJ2-1; lacking DNA, the TRBD1 call made by TCRdb goes unchecked. Germline CDR1 DFQATT, CDR2 SNEGSKA (reference sequence). The CDR3 totals 12 residues.

The chain links TRBV20-1 to TRBJ2-5; TCRdb lists TRBD1, though no DNA is available to test this call. This CDR3 region has 17 residues. The germline V gene encodes CDR1 DFQATT and CDR2 SNEGSKA (reference sequence). This chain's CDR3 is CSARHRLAGGYQETQYF.

J is TRBJ2-7 and V is TRBV10-3; no DNA is available, so the TRBD1 call from TCRdb remains unchecked. Germline V CDR1 and CDR2: ENHRY, SYGVKD. The CDR3 consists of 14 residues. The CDR3 sequence: CAISVKGPTYEQYF.

This chain connects TRBV20-1 to TRBJ2-1; TCRdb selects TRBD1, and the lack of DNA leaves this call unchecked. Germline V gives CDR1 DFQATT, CDR2 SNEGSKA (reference sequence). The CDR3 spans 14 residues. This CDR3 reads CSIPRDSSYNEQFF.

The V and J genes are TRBV7-2 and TRBJ2-5; TCRdb gives TRBD2 as the D gene, but with no DNA this cannot be confirmed. The CDR3 is 16 residues long. Per germline, CDR1 SGHTA and CDR2 FQGNSA. CDR3 region: CASSLVGQVRRETQYF.